The 22 T cell receptor beta chains reported below all come from one sample, sequenced in a study of blood T cells in healthy people across ages. Combining a sample-barcoded 5' primer with a J-beta primer mix, a second PCR ran for roughly 7 to 12 cycles. TCRdb redid the calling of the 5' RACE reads with MiXCR, one entry per CDR3 protein. The table shows roughly 500,000 distinct CDR3 sequences, with roughly a quarter occurring only once. Sequences were obtained from blood. The receptors derive from a woman between 65 and 79 years old in good health.

This chain links TRBV5-1 with TRBJ2-3; D is unclear. V shed 5 bases and J shed 6 bases, with 13 bases lying between them. Germline assignment: CDR1 SGHRS and CDR2 YFSETQ. This CDR3 is built from 13 residues. The CDR3: CASRVSAEDTQYF. CDR3 DNA sequence: TGCGCCAGCAGGGTCTCCGCTGAGGATACGCAGTATTTT.

The CDR3 reads CASSVGGTGANVLTF. Here the CDR3 DNA reads TGTGCCAGCAGCGTGGGAGGCACTGGGGCCAACGTCCTGACTTTC. This rearrangement joins TRBV9 to TRBJ2-6; the D gene is possibly TRBD2 (6 bases). In germline, CDR1 is SGDLS, CDR2 YYNGEE. V was shortened by 2 bases and J by 2 bases, with 8 bases between the two germline ends. The CDR3 runs 15 residues.

This clonotype was detected a few times. CDR3 loop: CASHLVGAYNEQFF. The CDR3 DNA sequence: TGTGCCAGCCATCTGGTAGGTGCCTACAATGAGCAGTTCTTC. The rearrangement uses TRBV7-4 and TRBJ2-1; D remains ambiguous. In germline, CDR1 is SGHVT, CDR2 SQSDAQ. Trimming removed 8 bases from V and 2 bases from J, with 13 bases in between. The CDR3 loop spans 14 amino acids. The whole variable domain, remainder taken from reference TRBV7-4 and TRBJ2-1, is GAGVSQSPRYKVAKRGRDVALRCDSISGHVTLYWYRQTLGQGSEVLTYSQSDAQRDKSGRPSGRFSAERPERSVSTLKIQRTEQGDSAVYLCASHLVGAYNEQFFGPGTRLTVL.

This clonotype was observed a few times. The rearrangement uses TRBV9 and TRBJ2-2; 8 bases map to TRBD2. CDR3 length equals 16 residues. Germline V gives CDR1 SGDLS, CDR2 YYNGEE. Unmatched junction bases numbered 15, after V lost 4 bases and J lost 10 bases. The CDR3 protein is CASSTQGLGEYAELFF. In DNA form, the CDR3 reads TGTGCCAGCAGCACACAGGGACTAGGGGAATATGCGGAGCTGTTTTTT.

The rearrangement uses TRBV5-1 and TRBJ1-4, with D unclear. The germline gives CDR1 SGHRS, CDR2 YFSETQ. The V gene lost 6 bases and the J gene lost 3 bases, with 9 bases spanning the gap. This CDR3 comprises 13 residues. CDR3 in DNA: TGCGCCAGCACCGCCAGCCCTAATGAAAAACTGTTTTTT. It encodes CASTASPNEKLFF.

The chain employs TRBV4-3 and TRBJ2-1, with 8 bases lining up with TRBD2. This CDR3 region has 17 residues. From germline, CDR1 is LGHNA and CDR2 YSLEER. V was clipped by 2 bases and J by 8 bases; unmatched bases: 14. In DNA, the CDR3 is TGCGCCAGCAGCCAAAACATGGGCGGAGCGGGAGACGATGAGCAGTTCTTC. This encodes CASSQNMGGAGDDEQFF.

The table lists this clonotype with a few counts. This is likely a read error, given that the CDR3 carries no conserved phenylalanine or tryptophan at its end. The chain couples TRBV29-1 to TRBJ1-5; the match to TRBD1 covers 9 bases. The V gene end was trimmed by 7 bases and the J gene end by 1 base; junction bases not matched to a gene: 11. This CDR3 is built from 16 residues. Germline values: CDR1 SQVTM, CDR2 ANQGSEA. The CDR3 bases are TGCAGCGCGGTAACAGGGGGCAGTTCGAGCAATCAGCCCCAGCATCTT. Translating it yields CSAVTGGSSSNQPQHL.

The genes are TRBV5-1 and TRBJ2-1, with D possibly called TRBD1 or TRBD2 (5 bases each). V was clipped by 7 bases and J by 6 bases, with 14 bases between them. The CDR3 has 13 amino acids. Germline V gene data show CDR1 as SGHRS and CDR2 as YFSETQ. CDR3: CASGRDVFNEQFF. CDR3 sequence (DNA): TGCGCCAGCGGCCGGGACGTATTCAATGAGCAGTTCTTC. Drawing the rest from reference TRBV5-1 and TRBJ2-1, the complete variable domain is KAGVTQTPRYLIKTRGQQVTLSCSPISGHRSVSWYQQTPGQGLQFLFEYFSETQRNKGNFPGRFSGRQFSNSRSEMNVSTLELGDSALYLCASGRDVFNEQFFGPGTRLTVL.

The table lists this clonotype with a few counts. The V and J genes are TRBV4-2 and TRBJ2-6; D gene unclear. The CDR3 consists of 15 residues. Germline V gene data show CDR1 as LGHNA and CDR2 as YNFKEQ. Trimming removed 0 bases at V and 4 bases at J, with 7 bases between. CDR3 coding DNA: TGTGCCAGCAGCCAAGAGTTGCGCGGGGCCAACGTCCTGACTTTC. It translates to CASSQELRGANVLTF.

As concerns this clonotype: One junction end disagrees with the germline gene, perhaps due to a read error. The chain combines TRBV5-8 with TRBJ1-4; D unclear. The CDR3 is made up of 14 amino acids. The germline V gene has CDR1 SGHTS and CDR2 YDEGEE. CDR3 coding DNA: TGCGCCAGCAGCGCCCTGCGGAGGGATGAAAAACTGTTTTTT. It specifies CASSALRRDEKLFF.

This clonotype was counted only a few times. This chain joins TRBV25-1 and TRBJ2-7, with 8 nucleotides matching TRBD1. The CDR3 sequence is 13 residues long. In germline, CDR1 is MGHDK, CDR2 SYGVNS. Unmatched junction bases numbered 6, after V lost 6 bases and J lost 5 bases. The CDR3 DNA is TGTGCCAGCAGCTTCAGGGGGCCAGACGAGCAGTACTTC. Protein: CASSFRGPDEQYF.

The chain couples TRBV3-1 to TRBJ1-2; TRBD1 agrees at 11 bases. V gave up 4 bases and J gave up 4 bases; unmatched junction bases: 5. Germline values: CDR1 LGHDT, CDR2 YNNKEL (reference sequence). This CDR3 region has 15 residues. CDR3 protein: CASSLGTGGSYGYTF. In nucleotides, the CDR3 is TGTGCCAGCAGCCTGGGGACAGGGGGTAGCTATGGCTACACCTTC.

The V gene is TRBV5-1, the J gene TRBJ1-1; D is perhaps TRBD1 (6 bases). Germline CDR1 reads SGHRS; CDR2 reads YFSETQ. The V and J ends lost 4 bases and 11 bases respectively, with 18 bases between them. This CDR3 spans 13 amino acids. CDR3 sequence reads: CASSLHGGQAAFF. CDR3 nucleotide sequence: TGCGCCAGCAGCCTCCACGGGGGACAAGCTGCTTTCTTT.

The CDR3 bases are TGTGCCAGCAGACAAAACAGGGGGCTCGACAATCAGCCCCAGCATTTT. Protein product: CASRQNRGLDNQPQHF. The rearrangement joins TRBV27 to TRBJ1-5, with TRBD1 matching 9 bases. CDR3 length: 16 residues. V was clipped by 6 bases and J by 3 bases; unmatched bases: 9. Germline V gives CDR1 MNHEY, CDR2 SMNVEV (reference sequence).

This clonotype was counted many times. The chain joins TRBV11-2 to TRBJ2-1; the D is unclear. The V gene lost 5 bases and the J gene lost 5 bases, with 4 bases spanning the gap. The length of the CDR3 is 11 residues. Germline V CDR1 and CDR2: SGHAT, FQNNGV. CDR3 nucleotide sequence: TGTGCCAGCAGCCCCCACAATGAGCAGTTCTTC. Its protein is CASSPHNEQFF.

This clonotype has just one count. The chain combines TRBV15 with TRBJ1-3; D remains ambiguous. The V gene lost 0 bases and the J gene lost 0 bases, with 9 bases spanning the gap. CDR1 is LNHNV and CDR2 is YYDKDF in the germline V gene (reference sequence). The CDR3 extends over 16 amino acids. For the CDR3, the DNA is TGTGCCACCAGCAGAGATTTGTTGGGCTCTGGAAACACCATATATTTT. It yields the protein CATSRDLLGSGNTIYF.

In this sample, this clonotype turned up a few times. This rearrangement joins TRBV4-3 to TRBJ2-1; D remains unclear. The germline V gene encodes CDR1 LGHNA and CDR2 YSLEER. This CDR3 has 14 amino acids. Trimming removed 9 bases at V and 7 bases at J, with 19 bases between. CDR3 region: CASRRMITENEQFF. CDR3 coding DNA: TGCGCCAGTAGGCGCATGATTACCGAAAATGAGCAGTTCTTC.

This clonotype was picked up a small number of times. The chain uses TRBV7-2 and TRBJ1-4; D is perhaps TRBD1 (5 bases). From germline, CDR1 is SGHTA and CDR2 FQGNSA. V lost 3 bases and J lost 2, with 16 bases in between. The CDR3 runs to 17 residues. CDR3 sequence (DNA): TGTGCCAGCAGCTTCGACAGTATCGGAGCCACTAATGAAAAACTGTTTTTT. Its protein product is CASSFDSIGATNEKLFF.

This clonotype was picked up a small number of times. The gene calls are TRBV20-1 and TRBJ1-4; 7 nucleotides match TRBD1. CDR1 is DFQATT, CDR2 SNEGSKA, per germline (reference sequence). This CDR3 comprises 15 residues. V was clipped by 2 bases and J by 7 bases; unmatched bases: 10. The CDR3 region is CSARSAGTEIEKLFF. The DNA for the CDR3 is TGCAGTGCTAGATCGGCCGGGACAGAGATTGAAAAACTGTTTTTT.

A few counts support this clonotype. This chain uses TRBV12-3 or TRBV12-4 with TRBJ1-3, with TRBD1 identical over 7 bases. There are 15 residues in the CDR3. J gave up 0 bases and V 4 bases, and 3 bases lay outside the gene matches. Written as DNA, the CDR3 is TGTGCCAGCAGTTCCTCAGGGGGCTCTGGAAACACCATATATTTT. Translation: CASSSSGGSGNTIYF.

This clonotype came up many times. V and J are TRBV4-3 and TRBJ2-5; a weak D match, TRBD2 (6 bases). The germline CDR1 and CDR2 sequences are LGHNA and YSLEER. This CDR3 has 14 residues. V was pared by 2 bases and J by 5 bases, with 12 bases between. CDR3 DNA sequence: TGCGCCAGCAGCCAACAAATTGCGGGGGAGACCCAGTACTTC. This codes for CASSQQIAGETQYF.

The gene calls are TRBV11-2 and TRBJ2-3; 8 bases line up with TRBD2. The V segment lost 0 bases and the J segment 2 bases; nucleotides outside the gene matches: 4. The CDR3 totals 16 residues. Per the germline V gene, CDR1 is SGHAT and CDR2 is FQNNGV. CDR3 in amino acids: CASSLELADNTDTQYF. CDR3 in DNA: TGTGCCAGCAGCTTAGAACTAGCGGATAACACAGATACGCAGTATTTT.